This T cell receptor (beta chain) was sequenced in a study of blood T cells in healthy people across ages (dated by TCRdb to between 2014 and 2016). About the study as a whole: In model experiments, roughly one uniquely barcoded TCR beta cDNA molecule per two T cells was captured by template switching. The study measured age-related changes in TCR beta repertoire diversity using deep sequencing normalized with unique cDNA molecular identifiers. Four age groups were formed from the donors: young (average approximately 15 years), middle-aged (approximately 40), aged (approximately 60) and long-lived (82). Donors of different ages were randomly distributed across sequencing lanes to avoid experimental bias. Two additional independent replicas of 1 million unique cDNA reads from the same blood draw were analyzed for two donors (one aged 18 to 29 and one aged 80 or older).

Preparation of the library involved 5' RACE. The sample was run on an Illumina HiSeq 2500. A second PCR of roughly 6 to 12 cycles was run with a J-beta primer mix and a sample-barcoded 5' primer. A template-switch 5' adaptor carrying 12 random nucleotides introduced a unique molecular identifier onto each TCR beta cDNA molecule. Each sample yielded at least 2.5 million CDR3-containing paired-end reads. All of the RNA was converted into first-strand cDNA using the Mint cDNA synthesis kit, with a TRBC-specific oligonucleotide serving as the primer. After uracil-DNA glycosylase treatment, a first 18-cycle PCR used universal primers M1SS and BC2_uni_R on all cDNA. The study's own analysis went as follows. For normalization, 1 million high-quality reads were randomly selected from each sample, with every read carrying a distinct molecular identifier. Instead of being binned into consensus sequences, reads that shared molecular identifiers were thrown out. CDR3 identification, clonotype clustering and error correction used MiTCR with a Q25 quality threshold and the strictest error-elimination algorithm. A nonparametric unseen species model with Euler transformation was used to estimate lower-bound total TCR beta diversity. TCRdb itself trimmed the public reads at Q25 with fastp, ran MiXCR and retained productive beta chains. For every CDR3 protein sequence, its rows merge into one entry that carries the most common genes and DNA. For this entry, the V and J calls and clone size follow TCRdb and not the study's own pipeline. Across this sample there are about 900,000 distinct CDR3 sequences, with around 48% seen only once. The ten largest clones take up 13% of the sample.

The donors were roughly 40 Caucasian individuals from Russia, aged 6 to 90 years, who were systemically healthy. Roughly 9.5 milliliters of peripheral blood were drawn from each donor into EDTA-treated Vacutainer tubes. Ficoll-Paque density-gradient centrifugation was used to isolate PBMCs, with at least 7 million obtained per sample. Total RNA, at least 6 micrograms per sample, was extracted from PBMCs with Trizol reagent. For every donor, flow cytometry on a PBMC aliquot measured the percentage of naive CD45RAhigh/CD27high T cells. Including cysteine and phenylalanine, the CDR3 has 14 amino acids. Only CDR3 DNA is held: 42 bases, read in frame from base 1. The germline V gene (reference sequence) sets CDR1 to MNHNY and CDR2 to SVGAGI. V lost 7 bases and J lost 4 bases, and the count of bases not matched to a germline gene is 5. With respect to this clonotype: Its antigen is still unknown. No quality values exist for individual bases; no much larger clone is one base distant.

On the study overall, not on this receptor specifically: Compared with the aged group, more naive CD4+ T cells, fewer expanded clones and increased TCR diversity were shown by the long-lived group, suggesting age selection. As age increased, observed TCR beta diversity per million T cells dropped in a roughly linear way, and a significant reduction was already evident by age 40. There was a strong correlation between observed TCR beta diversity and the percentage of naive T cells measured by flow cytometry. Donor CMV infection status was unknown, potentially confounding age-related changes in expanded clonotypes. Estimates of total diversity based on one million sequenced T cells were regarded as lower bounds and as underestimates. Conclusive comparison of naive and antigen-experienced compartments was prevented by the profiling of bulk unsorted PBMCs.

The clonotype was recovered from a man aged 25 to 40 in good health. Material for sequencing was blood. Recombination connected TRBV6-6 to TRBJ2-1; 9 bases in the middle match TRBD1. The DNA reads TGTGCCAGCACTGCCGGGACAGGGTACAATGAGCAGTTCTTC. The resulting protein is CASTAGTGYNEQFF.